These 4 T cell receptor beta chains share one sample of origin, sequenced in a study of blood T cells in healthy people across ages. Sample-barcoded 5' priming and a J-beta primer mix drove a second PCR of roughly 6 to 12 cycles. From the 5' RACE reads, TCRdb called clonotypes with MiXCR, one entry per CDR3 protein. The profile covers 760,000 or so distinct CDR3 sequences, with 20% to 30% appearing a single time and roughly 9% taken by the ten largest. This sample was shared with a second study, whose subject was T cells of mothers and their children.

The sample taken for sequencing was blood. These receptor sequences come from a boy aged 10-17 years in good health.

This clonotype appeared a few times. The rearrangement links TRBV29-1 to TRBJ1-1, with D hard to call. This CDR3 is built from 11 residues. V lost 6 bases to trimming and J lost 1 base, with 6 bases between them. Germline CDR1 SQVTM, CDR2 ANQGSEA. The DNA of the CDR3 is TGCAGCGTAGACGGGAACACTGAAGCTTTCTTT. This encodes CSVDGNTEAFF.

CDR3 coding DNA: TGCAGTGCTAGAGTGGGAACGGAGTATGGCTACACCTTC. Translation gives CSARVGTEYGYTF. The chain recombines TRBV20-1 with TRBJ1-2; D is ambiguous. V lost 1 base and J lost 5, with 11 bases in between. The CDR3 totals 13 residues. The germline CDR1 and CDR2 sequences are DFQATT and SNEGSKA (reference sequence).

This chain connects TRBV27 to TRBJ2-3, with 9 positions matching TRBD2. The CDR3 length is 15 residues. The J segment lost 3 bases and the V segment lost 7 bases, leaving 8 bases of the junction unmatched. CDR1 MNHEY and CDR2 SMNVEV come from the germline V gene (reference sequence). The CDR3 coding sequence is TGTGCCAGCACCTTGAGCGGGAGGATGACAGATACGCAGTATTTT. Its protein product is CASTLSGRMTDTQYF.

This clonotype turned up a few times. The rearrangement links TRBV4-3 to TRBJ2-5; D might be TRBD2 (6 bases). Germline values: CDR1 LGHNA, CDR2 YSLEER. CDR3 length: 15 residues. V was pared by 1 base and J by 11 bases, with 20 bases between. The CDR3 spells CASSQVLASDMEQYF. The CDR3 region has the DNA TGCGCCAGCAGCCAAGTCCTAGCGTCAGATATGGAGCAGTACTTC.